This TCR beta chain is drawn from a study of post-analysis software for immune sequencing data. Study-level background: Included courses were relapsing-remitting and secondary progressive multiple sclerosis; progressive-relapsing multiple sclerosis was also included. Study-wide results and caveats: Batch-mates among the samples co-clustered strongly by F measure. TRBV5-6, TRBV5-1 and TRBV20-1 were among four or five TRBV segments more frequent in patients than controls. Controls significantly exceeded multiple sclerosis patients in normalized Chao1 diversity.

TCR beta cDNA libraries included unique molecular identifiers. The source material, roughly 0.85 to 10 million T cells, gave rise to 500,000 or so cDNA molecules. MiXCR, applied by TCRdb to the PCR reads, yields one record per CDR3 protein. The repertoire consists of hundreds of thousands of distinct CDR3 sequences, with roughly 30% occurring once and the leading ten covering 0.55% to 0.65%. This CDR3 has 13 amino acids. Germline CDR1 and CDR2: SEHNR and FQNEAQ (reference sequence). This clonotype has only a few counts. The antigen is not known. Sequencing was carried out using blood. The receptor's source is a girl under 18 with multiple sclerosis. V and J are TRBV7-9 and TRBJ2-4; TRBD1 aligns across 7 bases. The DNA end is more similar to TRBJ2-7, so the J call may be wrong. DNA for the CDR3: TGTGCCAGCAGCGAACCCGCAGGGGGCGAGCAGTACTTC. Translation: CASSEPAGGEQYF.